This record looks at one TCR beta chain sequence and its context. In the original analysis: Researchers report that nucleated cell counts were estimated from reference gene primer amplification. Here immunoSEQ multiplex PCR was the method, and the copy in TCRdb shows in-frame clones only, minus some. The V and J calls and the clone size are those of that table, but D and trimming were determined from the DNA. The profile covers around 43,000 clones, with about 80% appearing a single time and 15% to 20% taken by the ten largest. This specimen belongs to a study of blood T cell repertoires in COVID-19. Across the whole study: Samples came from the United States, Italy and Spain, spanning acute and convalescent COVID-19. The cDNA or gDNA used as material had been derived from T cells, B-cell-depleted T cells, or PBMCs.

After removal of 3 bases from V and 10 bases from J, the junction contained 5 bases not matched to a gene. The CDR3 extends over 14 amino acids. Germline V gene data show CDR1 as LNHDA and CDR2 as SQIVND (reference sequence). Sequenced material: peripheral blood. This sequence originates from a man aged 65-85 years with acute or convalescent COVID-19. This chain connects TRBV19 to TRBJ2-1; the match to TRBD2 covers 11 bases. CDR3 sequence reads: CASSIGTSGGEQFF. The DNA for the CDR3 is TGTGCCAGTAGTATTGGGACTAGCGGCGGGGAGCAGTTCTTC.